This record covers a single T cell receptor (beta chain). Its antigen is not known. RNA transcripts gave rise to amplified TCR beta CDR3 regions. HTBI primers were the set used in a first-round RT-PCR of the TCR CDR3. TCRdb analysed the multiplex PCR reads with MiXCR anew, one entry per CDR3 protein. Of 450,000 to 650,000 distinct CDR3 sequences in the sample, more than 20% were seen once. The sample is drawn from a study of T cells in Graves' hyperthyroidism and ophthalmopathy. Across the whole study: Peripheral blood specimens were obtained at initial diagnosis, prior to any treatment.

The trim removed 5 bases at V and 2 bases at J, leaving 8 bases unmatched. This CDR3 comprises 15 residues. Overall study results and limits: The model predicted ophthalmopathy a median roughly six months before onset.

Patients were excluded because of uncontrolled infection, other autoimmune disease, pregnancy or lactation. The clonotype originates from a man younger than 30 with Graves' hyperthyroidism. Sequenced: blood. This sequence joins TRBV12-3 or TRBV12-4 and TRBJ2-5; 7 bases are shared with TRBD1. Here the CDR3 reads CASSPPGTDQETQYF. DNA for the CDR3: TGTGCCAGCAGTCCACCCGGGACAGATCAAGAGACCCAGTACTTC.